Listed below are T cell receptor beta chains from one sample, sequenced in a study of blood T cell repertoires in COVID-19. Data came from immunoSEQ multiplex PCR; TCRdb stores just in-frame clones and leaves some out. This sample yields 370,000 or so clones, of which more than 75% are seen a single time; 1.3% belongs to the top ten. Source material: PBMCs or T cells enriched from blood (not recorded which). The source of these receptors is a man aged 25-45 years who had recovered from COVID-19. Both conserved end residues are part of each CDR3. The order of the fields is CDR3 DNA, CDR3 protein, D gene, V gene, clone size, J gene. The D gene is left open where the match is weak. Rows may omit the clone size; those that give it use once, few, many or a size class.

CDR3nt: TGCAGTGCCACGGGACTCAATGAGCAGTTCTTC; CDR3aa: CSATGLNEQFF; d_gene: -; v_gene: TRBV20-1; abundance: -; j_gene: TRBJ2-1
CDR3nt: TGTGCCAGCAGCCCCCGGACAGGAGATAGCCCCAACTATGGCTACACCTTC; CDR3aa: CASSPRTGDSPNYGYTF; d_gene: TRBD1; v_gene: TRBV5-4; abundance: once; j_gene: TRBJ1-2
CDR3nt: TGTGCCATCGGCCAGGGCAGCAATCAGCCCCAGCATTTT; CDR3aa: CAIGQGSNQPQHF; d_gene: -; v_gene: TRBV10-3; abundance: -; j_gene: TRBJ1-5
CDR3nt: TGTGCCAGCAGCCCGCCCGGGACATCGAACACTGAAGCTTTCTTT; CDR3aa: CASSPPGTSNTEAFF; d_gene: -; v_gene: TRBV7-6; abundance: -; j_gene: TRBJ1-1
CDR3nt: TGTGCCAGCAGCTTACTGCCGACCGGCAGGGGAATTCGATATTCACCCCTCCACTTT; CDR3aa: CASSLLPTGRGIRYSPLHF; d_gene: -; v_gene: TRBV7-8; abundance: few; j_gene: TRBJ1-6
CDR3nt: TGCGCCAGCGGCAGACAGGGGGAAACTAATGAAAAACTGTTTTTT; CDR3aa: CASGRQGETNEKLFF; d_gene: TRBD1; v_gene: TRBV5-1; abundance: -; j_gene: TRBJ1-4
CDR3nt: TGTGCCAGCAGCTTAGAAGAACAAAACTCCTACGAGCAGTACTTC; CDR3aa: CASSLEEQNSYEQYF; d_gene: -; v_gene: TRBV7-2; abundance: -; j_gene: TRBJ2-7
CDR3nt: TGCGCCAGCAGCCCGGGACAGCAGAACACTGAAGCTTTCTTT; CDR3aa: CASSPGQQNTEAFF; d_gene: TRBD1; v_gene: TRBV5-1; abundance: few; j_gene: TRBJ1-1
CDR3nt: TGTGCCAGCAGATCCACAGGGTTCGGCGAGCAGTACTTC; CDR3aa: CASRSTGFGEQYF; d_gene: -; v_gene: TRBV12-3/TRBV12-4; abundance: -; j_gene: TRBJ2-7
CDR3nt: TGCGCCAGCAGCCACTCATTCTACCGGGACAGAGGGTCCTACGAGCAGTACTTC; CDR3aa: CASSHSFYRDRGSYEQYF; d_gene: TRBD1; v_gene: TRBV4-3; abundance: -; j_gene: TRBJ2-7
CDR3nt: TGTGCCATCAGTGGCATTAGCCAGGCGGGGGGGCCGTCCAATGAGCAGTTCTTC; CDR3aa: CAISGISQAGGPSNEQFF; d_gene: TRBD2; v_gene: TRBV10-3; abundance: -; j_gene: TRBJ2-1
CDR3nt: TGCGCCAGCAGCCGGACAGCGGGGGGCCTTTACAATGAGCAGTTCTTC; CDR3aa: CASSRTAGGLYNEQFF; d_gene: TRBD2; v_gene: TRBV4-1; abundance: -; j_gene: TRBJ2-1
CDR3nt: TGTGCCAGCAGCTTATACGACAGGGGGCAGGTGAAAAAACTGTTTTTT; CDR3aa: CASSLYDRGQVKKLFF; d_gene: TRBD1; v_gene: TRBV11-2; abundance: -; j_gene: TRBJ1-4
CDR3nt: TGTGCCAGCAGCTTAGATGGGACAGGGTTCTACGAGCAGTACTTC; CDR3aa: CASSLDGTGFYEQYF; d_gene: TRBD1; v_gene: TRBV7-2; abundance: -; j_gene: TRBJ2-7
CDR3nt: TGTGCCAGCATCCCACTACGGGACAGCTCCTATAATTCACCCCTCCACTTT; CDR3aa: CASIPLRDSSYNSPLHF; d_gene: TRBD1; v_gene: TRBV11-3; abundance: -; j_gene: TRBJ1-6
CDR3nt: TGTGCCAGCAGCCGGAGGGGGGGCGCGGGGACCGGGGAGCTGTTTTTT; CDR3aa: CASSRRGGAGTGELFF; d_gene: -; v_gene: TRBV5-4; abundance: large; j_gene: TRBJ2-2
CDR3nt: TGTGCCAGACGCGGGGGAGGGGGGGCCTACGAGCAGTACTTC; CDR3aa: CARRGGGGAYEQYF; d_gene: -; v_gene: TRBV5-3; abundance: -; j_gene: TRBJ2-7
CDR3nt: TGTGCCTGGAGCGTCGCTAATGAAAAACTGTTTTTT; CDR3aa: CAWSVANEKLFF; d_gene: -; v_gene: TRBV30; abundance: -; j_gene: TRBJ1-4
CDR3nt: TGTGCCAGCAGTCTTGGACTAGCGGGATACAATGAGCAGTTCTTC; CDR3aa: CASSLGLAGYNEQFF; d_gene: TRBD2; v_gene: TRBV3-1/TRBV3-2; abundance: -; j_gene: TRBJ2-1
CDR3nt: TGCGCCAGCAGCTCATATCTTGGACAGGGAAGCACTGAAGCTTTCTTT; CDR3aa: CASSSYLGQGSTEAFF; d_gene: TRBD1; v_gene: TRBV5-1; abundance: -; j_gene: TRBJ1-1
CDR3nt: TGTGCCAGCAGCCCCGGGACAGCGAATATCCGCGGGACTGAAGCTTTCTTT; CDR3aa: CASSPGTANIRGTEAFF; d_gene: TRBD1; v_gene: TRBV11-2; abundance: -; j_gene: TRBJ1-1
CDR3nt: TGCAGCGTTGAATCTGGGGGCGGGGAGACCCAGTACTTC; CDR3aa: CSVESGGGETQYF; d_gene: -; v_gene: TRBV29-1; abundance: -; j_gene: TRBJ2-5
CDR3nt: TGTGCCAGCAGCTTAGTGCTCAGGGTATCAGATACGCAGTATTTT; CDR3aa: CASSLVLRVSDTQYF; d_gene: -; v_gene: TRBV7-9; abundance: -; j_gene: TRBJ2-3
CDR3nt: TGTGCCTGGAGGGGCGACCCGGGACAGGAGTTCTTC; CDR3aa: CAWRGDPGQEFF; d_gene: TRBD1; v_gene: TRBV30; abundance: -; j_gene: TRBJ2-1
CDR3nt: TGCGCCAGCAGCGCCGGAGGCCCCACGGTAGGTGGCTACACCTTC; CDR3aa: CASSAGGPTVGGYTF; d_gene: -; v_gene: TRBV5-1; abundance: -; j_gene: TRBJ1-2
CDR3nt: TGTGCCAGCAGTTCCTCCGGGACAGCACTATATACCTATGGCTACACCTTC; CDR3aa: CASSSSGTALYTYGYTF; d_gene: TRBD1; v_gene: TRBV2; abundance: once; j_gene: TRBJ1-2
CDR3nt: TGCGCCAGCAGCTCGACAGGTATCTTCTCTGGAAACACCATATATTTT; CDR3aa: CASSSTGIFSGNTIYF; d_gene: -; v_gene: TRBV5-1; abundance: -; j_gene: TRBJ1-3
CDR3nt: TGCGCCAGCAGGCGCACGGGACAGGCCAAAAACATTCAGTACTTC; CDR3aa: CASRRTGQAKNIQYF; d_gene: TRBD1; v_gene: TRBV4-1; abundance: once; j_gene: TRBJ2-4
CDR3nt: TGTGCCAGCAGCTTTGTCAGTCCGTTCTATGGCTACACCTTC; CDR3aa: CASSFVSPFYGYTF; d_gene: -; v_gene: TRBV11-3; abundance: -; j_gene: TRBJ1-2
CDR3nt: TGTGCCAGCAGCCTATCTGCTGGGGCCAACGTCCTGACTTTC; CDR3aa: CASSLSAGANVLTF; d_gene: -; v_gene: TRBV7-2; abundance: once; j_gene: TRBJ2-6
CDR3nt: TGTGCCAGCTCACCTGGGACAGGGGCGGTCTACGAGCAGTACTTC; CDR3aa: CASSPGTGAVYEQYF; d_gene: TRBD1; v_gene: TRBV18; abundance: -; j_gene: TRBJ2-7
CDR3nt: TGTGCCAGCAGCCAAGACACAGGGGACTATGGCTACACCTTC; CDR3aa: CASSQDTGDYGYTF; d_gene: TRBD1; v_gene: TRBV4-2; abundance: -; j_gene: TRBJ1-2
CDR3nt: TGTGCCAGCAGCCACTACGCCGGGGGAGGGTCAACTAATGAAAAACTGTTTTTT; CDR3aa: CASSHYAGGGSTNEKLFF; d_gene: -; v_gene: TRBV4-2; abundance: few; j_gene: TRBJ1-4
CDR3nt: TGTGCCAGCAGCCACCGGGGACAGTCTGGCGGCTACACCTTC; CDR3aa: CASSHRGQSGGYTF; d_gene: TRBD1; v_gene: TRBV6-2/TRBV6-3; abundance: once; j_gene: TRBJ1-2
CDR3nt: TGTGCCAGCAGCCGTCGGGGGGCCGACAATGAGCAGTTCTTC; CDR3aa: CASSRRGADNEQFF; d_gene: -; v_gene: TRBV3-1/TRBV3-2; abundance: -; j_gene: TRBJ2-1
CDR3nt: TGTGCCAGCAGCCAAGGGAAGGGGATGAACACTGAAGCTTTCTTT; CDR3aa: CASSQGKGMNTEAFF; d_gene: -; v_gene: TRBV3-1/TRBV3-2; abundance: few; j_gene: TRBJ1-1
CDR3nt: TGTGCCAGCGGGGGGACAGGGAGAATTCAGTACTTC; CDR3aa: CASGGTGRIQYF; d_gene: TRBD1; v_gene: TRBV11-2; abundance: -; j_gene: TRBJ2-4
CDR3nt: TGTGCCAGCAGCTTACACGCGGGGGGACTTCGGGATACGCAGTATTTT; CDR3aa: CASSLHAGGLRDTQYF; d_gene: TRBD2; v_gene: TRBV7-2; abundance: -; j_gene: TRBJ2-3